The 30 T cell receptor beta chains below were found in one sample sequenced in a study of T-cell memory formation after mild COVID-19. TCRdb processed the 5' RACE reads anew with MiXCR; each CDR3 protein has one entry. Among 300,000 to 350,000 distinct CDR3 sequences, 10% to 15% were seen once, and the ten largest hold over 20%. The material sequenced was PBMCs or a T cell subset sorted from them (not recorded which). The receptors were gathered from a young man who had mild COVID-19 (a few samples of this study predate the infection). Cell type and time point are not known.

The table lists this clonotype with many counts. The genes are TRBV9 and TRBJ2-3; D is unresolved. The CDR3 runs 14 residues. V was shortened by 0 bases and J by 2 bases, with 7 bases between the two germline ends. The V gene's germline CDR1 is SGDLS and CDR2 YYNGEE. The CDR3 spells CASSVGHSTDTQYF. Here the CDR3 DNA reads TGTGCCAGCAGCGTAGGACACTCCACAGATACGCAGTATTTT.

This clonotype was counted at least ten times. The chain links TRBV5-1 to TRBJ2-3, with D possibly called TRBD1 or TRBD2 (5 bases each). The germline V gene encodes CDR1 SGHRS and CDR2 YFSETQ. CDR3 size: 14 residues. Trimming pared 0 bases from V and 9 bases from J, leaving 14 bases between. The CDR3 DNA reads TGCGCCAGCAGCTTGGGGGCCCGGGGCGACACGCAGTATTTT. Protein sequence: CASSLGARGDTQYF.

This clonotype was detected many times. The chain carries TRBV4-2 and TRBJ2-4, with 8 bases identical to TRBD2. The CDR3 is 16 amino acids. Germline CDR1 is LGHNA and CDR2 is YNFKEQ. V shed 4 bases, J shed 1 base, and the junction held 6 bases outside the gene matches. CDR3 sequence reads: CASSLGSGGAKNIQYF. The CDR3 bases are TGTGCCAGCAGCCTTGGGAGCGGGGGTGCCAAAAACATTCAGTACTTC.

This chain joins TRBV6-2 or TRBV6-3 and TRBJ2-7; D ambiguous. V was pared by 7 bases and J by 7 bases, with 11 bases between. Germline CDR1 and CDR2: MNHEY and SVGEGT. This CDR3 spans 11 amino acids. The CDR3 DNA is TGTGCCAGCACAAATTTCGGGGAGCAGTACTTC. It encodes CASTNFGEQYF.

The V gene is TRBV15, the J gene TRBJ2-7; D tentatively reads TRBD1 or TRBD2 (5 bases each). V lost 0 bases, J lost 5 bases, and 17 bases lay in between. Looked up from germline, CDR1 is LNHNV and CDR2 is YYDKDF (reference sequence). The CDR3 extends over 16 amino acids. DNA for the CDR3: TGTGCCACCAGCAGAGATGCAGGGACCTCTTCCCACGAGCAGTACGTC. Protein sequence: CATSRDAGTSSHEQYV.

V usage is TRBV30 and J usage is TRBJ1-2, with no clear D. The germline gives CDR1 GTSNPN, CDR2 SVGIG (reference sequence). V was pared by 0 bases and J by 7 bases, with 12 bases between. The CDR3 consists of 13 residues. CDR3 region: CAWSVAGSGGYTF. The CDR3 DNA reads TGTGCCTGGAGTGTAGCGGGGTCCGGTGGCTACACCTTC.

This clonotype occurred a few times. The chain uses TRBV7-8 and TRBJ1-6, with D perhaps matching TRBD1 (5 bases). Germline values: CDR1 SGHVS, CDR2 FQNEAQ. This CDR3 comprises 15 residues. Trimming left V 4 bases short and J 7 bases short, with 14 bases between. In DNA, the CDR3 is TGTGCCAGCAGCTCAGCCGGGACTCCGAATTCACCCCTCCACTTT. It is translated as CASSSAGTPNSPLHF.

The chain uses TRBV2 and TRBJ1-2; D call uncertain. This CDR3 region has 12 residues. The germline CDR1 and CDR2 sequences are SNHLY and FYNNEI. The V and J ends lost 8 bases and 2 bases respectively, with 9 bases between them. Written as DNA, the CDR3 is TGTGCCAGCGGTGCCGGGAACTATGGCTACACCTTC. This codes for CASGAGNYGYTF.

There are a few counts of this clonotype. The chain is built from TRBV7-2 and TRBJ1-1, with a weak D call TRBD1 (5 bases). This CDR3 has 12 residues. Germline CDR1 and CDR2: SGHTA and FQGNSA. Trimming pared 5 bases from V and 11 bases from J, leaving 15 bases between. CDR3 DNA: TGTGCCAGCAGCCACCGTCTCGGGGGGGCTTTCTTT. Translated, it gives CASSHRLGGAFF.

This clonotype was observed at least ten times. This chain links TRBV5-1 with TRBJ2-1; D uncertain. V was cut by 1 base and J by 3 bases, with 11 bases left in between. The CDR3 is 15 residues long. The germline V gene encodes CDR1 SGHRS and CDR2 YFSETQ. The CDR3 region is CASSLTEPLYNEQFF. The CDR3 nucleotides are TGCGCCAGCAGCTTGACAGAGCCTCTCTACAATGAGCAGTTCTTC.

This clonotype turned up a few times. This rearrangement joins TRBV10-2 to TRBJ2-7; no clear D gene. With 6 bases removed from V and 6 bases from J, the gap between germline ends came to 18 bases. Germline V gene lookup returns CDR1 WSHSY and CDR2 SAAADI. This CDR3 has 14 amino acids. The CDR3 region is CASSPRAPGVEQYF. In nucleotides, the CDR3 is TGCGCCAGCAGCCCCCGGGCCCCTGGGGTCGAGCAGTACTTC.

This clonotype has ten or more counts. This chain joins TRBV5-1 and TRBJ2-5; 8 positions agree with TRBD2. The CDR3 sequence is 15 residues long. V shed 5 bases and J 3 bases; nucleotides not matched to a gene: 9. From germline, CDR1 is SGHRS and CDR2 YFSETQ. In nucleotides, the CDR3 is TGCGCCAGCAGGAGTGGGGGACTAGTGAAAGAGACCCAGTACTTC. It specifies CASRSGGLVKETQYF.

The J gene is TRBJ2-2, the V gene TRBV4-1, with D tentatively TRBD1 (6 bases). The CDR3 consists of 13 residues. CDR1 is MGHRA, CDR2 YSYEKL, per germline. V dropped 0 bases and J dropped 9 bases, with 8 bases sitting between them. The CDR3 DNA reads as TGCGCCAGCAGCCAAGACAGGGGCTGGGAGCTGTTTTTT. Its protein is CASSQDRGWELFF.

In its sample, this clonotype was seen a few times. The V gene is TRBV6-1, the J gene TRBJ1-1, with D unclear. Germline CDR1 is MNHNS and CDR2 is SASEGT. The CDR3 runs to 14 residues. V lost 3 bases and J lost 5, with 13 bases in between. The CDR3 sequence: CASSEAPLLTEAFF. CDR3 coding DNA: TGTGCCAGCAGTGAGGCCCCCTTACTTACTGAAGCTTTCTTT.

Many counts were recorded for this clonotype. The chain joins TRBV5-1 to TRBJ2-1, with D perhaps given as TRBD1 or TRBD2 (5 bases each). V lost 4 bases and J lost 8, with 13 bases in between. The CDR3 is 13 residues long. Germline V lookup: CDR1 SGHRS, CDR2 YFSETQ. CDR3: CASSGGRWDEQFF. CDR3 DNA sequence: TGCGCCAGCAGCGGGGGACGGTGGGATGAGCAGTTCTTC.

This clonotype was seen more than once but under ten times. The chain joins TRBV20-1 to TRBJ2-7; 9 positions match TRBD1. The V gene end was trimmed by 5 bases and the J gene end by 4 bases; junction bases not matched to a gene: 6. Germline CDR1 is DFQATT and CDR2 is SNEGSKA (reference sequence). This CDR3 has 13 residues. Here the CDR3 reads CSAVDRGGYEQYV. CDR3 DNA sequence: TGCAGTGCTGTTGACAGGGGGGGGTACGAGCAGTACGTC.

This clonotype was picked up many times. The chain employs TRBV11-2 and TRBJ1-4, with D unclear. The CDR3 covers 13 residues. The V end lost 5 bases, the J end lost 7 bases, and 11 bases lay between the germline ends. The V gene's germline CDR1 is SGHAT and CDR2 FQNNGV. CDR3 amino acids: CASSPALAEKLFF. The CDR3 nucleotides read TGTGCCAGCAGCCCCGCGTTGGCTGAAAAACTGTTTTTT.

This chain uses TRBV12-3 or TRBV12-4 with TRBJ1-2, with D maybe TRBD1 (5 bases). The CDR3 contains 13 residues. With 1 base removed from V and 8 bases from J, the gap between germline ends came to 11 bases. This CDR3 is CASSLGLGLGYTF. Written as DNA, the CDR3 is TGTGCCAGCAGTTTAGGGCTGGGGCTGGGCTACACCTTC.

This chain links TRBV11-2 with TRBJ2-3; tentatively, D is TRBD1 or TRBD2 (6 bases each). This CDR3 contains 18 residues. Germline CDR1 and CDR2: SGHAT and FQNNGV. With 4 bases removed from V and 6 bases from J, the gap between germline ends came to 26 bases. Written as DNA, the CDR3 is TGTGCCAGCAGCTCCCCAGGGGAAAGGATGGAGGGCTTCGATACGCAGTATTTT. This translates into CASSSPGERMEGFDTQYF.

Here the CDR3 DNA reads TGCAGTGCTAGTATTTCAATCGCAGATACGCAGTATTTT. Residues: CSASISIADTQYF. V is TRBV20-1 and J is TRBJ2-3; unclear D gene. Germline-derived CDR1 and CDR2 are DFQATT and SNEGSKA (reference sequence). The CDR3 totals 13 residues. V shed 3 bases and J shed 4 bases, with 11 bases lying between them.

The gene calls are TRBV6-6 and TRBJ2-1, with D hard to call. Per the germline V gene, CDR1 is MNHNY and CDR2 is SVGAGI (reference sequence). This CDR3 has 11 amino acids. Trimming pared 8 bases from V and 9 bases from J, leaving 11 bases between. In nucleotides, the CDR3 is TGTGCCAGCGGGATGATCGGTGAGCAGTTCTTC. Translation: CASGMIGEQFF.

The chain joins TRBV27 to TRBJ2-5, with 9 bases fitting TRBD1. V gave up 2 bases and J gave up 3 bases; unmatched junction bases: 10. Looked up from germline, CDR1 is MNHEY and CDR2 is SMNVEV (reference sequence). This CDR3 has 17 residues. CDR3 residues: CASSLVGTGSEEETQYF. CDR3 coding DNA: TGTGCCAGCAGTTTAGTCGGGACAGGGTCGGAAGAAGAGACCCAGTACTTC.

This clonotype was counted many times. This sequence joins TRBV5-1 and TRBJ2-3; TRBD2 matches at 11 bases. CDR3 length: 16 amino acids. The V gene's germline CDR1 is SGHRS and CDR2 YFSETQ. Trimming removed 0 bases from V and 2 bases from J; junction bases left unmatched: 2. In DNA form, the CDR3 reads TGCGCCAGCAGCTTGGCACTAGCGGGGGACACAGATACGCAGTATTTT. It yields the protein CASSLALAGDTDTQYF.

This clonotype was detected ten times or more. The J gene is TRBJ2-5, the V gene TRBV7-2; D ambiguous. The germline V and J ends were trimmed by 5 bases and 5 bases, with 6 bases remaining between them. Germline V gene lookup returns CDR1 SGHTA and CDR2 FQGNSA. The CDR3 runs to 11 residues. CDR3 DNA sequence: TGTGCCAGCAGCGCCGGGGAGACCCAGTACTTC. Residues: CASSAGETQYF.

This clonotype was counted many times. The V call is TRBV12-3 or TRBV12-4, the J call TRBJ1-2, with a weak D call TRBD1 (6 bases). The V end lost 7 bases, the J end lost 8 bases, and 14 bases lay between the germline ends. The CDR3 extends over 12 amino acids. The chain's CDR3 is CASNGGAEGYTF. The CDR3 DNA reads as TGTGCCAGCAACGGGGGCGCGGAGGGCTACACCTTC.

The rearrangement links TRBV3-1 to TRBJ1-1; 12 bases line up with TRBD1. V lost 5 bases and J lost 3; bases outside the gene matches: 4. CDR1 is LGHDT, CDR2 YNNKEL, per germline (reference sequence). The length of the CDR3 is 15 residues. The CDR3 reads CASSAGDRGHTEAFF. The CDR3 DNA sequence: TGTGCCAGCAGCGCTGGGGACAGGGGGCACACTGAAGCTTTCTTT.

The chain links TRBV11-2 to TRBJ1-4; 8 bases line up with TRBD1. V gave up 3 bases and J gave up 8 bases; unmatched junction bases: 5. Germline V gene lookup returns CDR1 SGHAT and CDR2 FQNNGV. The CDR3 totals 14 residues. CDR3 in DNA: TGTGCCAGCAGCTTGGGCAGGGGGCGCGAAAAACTGTTTTTT. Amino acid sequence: CASSLGRGREKLFF.

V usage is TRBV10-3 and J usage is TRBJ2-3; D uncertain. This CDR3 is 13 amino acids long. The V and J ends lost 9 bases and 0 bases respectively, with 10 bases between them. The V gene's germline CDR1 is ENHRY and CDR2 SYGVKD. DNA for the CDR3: TGTGCCATTAGGGCAGCGAGCACAGATACGCAGTATTTT. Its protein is CAIRAASTDTQYF.

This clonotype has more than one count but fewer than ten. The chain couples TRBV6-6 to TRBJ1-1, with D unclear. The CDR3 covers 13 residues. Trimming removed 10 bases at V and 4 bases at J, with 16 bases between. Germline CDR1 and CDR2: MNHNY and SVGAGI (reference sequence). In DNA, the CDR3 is TGTGCCACATTCTTGGGGTTTGGCACTGAAGCTTTCTTT. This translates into CATFLGFGTEAFF.

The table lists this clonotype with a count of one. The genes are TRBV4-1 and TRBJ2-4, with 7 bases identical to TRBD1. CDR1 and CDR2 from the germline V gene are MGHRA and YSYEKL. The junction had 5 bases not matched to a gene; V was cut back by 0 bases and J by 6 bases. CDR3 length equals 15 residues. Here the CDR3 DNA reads TGCGCCAGCAGCCAAGATAGGGGGCAGGGAAACATTCAGTACTTC. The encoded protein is CASSQDRGQGNIQYF.